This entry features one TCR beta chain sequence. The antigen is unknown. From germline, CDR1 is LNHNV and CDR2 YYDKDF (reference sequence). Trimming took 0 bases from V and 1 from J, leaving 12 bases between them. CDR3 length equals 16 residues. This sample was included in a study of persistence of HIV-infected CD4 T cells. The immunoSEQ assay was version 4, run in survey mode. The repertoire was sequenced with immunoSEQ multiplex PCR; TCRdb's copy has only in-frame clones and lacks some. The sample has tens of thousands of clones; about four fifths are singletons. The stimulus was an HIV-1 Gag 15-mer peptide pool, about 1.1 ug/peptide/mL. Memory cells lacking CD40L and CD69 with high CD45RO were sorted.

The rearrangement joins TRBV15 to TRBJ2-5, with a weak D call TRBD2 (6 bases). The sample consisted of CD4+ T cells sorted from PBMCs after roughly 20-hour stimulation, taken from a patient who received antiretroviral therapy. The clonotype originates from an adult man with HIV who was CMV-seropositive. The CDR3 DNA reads TGTGCCACCAGCAGAGATTTAGGAGGGACCCAAGAGACCCAGTACTTC. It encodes CATSRDLGGTQETQYF.